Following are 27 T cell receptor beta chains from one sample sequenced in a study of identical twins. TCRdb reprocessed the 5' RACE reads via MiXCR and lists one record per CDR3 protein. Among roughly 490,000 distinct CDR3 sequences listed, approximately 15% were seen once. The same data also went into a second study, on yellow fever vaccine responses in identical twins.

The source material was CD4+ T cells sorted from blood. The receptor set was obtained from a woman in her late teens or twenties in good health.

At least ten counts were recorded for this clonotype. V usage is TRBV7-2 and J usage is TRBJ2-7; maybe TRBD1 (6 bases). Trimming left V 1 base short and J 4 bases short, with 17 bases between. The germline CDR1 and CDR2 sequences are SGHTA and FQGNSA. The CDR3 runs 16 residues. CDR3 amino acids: CASSLGGTSVSYEQYF. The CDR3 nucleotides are TGTGCCAGCAGCTTAGGGGGGACATCAGTTTCTTACGAGCAGTACTTC.

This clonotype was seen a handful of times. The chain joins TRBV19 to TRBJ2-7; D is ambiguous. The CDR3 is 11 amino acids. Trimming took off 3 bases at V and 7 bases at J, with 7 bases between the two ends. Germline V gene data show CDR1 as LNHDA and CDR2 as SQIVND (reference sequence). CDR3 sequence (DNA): TGTGCCAGTAGTATGTCCGGAGAGCAGTACTTC. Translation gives CASSMSGEQYF.

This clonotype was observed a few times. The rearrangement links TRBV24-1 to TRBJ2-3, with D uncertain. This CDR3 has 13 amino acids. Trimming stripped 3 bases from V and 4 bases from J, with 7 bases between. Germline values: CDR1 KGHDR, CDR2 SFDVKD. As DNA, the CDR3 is TGTGCCACCAGTGATCCCCCGGCAGATACGCAGTATTTT. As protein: CATSDPPADTQYF.

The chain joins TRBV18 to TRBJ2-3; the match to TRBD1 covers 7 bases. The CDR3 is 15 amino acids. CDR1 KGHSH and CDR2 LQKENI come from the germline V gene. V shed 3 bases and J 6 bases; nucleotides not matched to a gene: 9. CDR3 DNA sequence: TGTGCCAGCTCACCGATCTCCGAACAGGGGGATACGCAGTATTTT. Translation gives CASSPISEQGDTQYF.

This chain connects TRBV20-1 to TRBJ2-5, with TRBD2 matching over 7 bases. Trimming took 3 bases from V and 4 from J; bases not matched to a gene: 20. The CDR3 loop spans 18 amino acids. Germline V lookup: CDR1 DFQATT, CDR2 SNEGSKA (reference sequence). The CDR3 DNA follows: TGCAGTGCTAGCGCTCCGGGCTTTAGCGGAAGGGAGGGAGAGACCCAGTACTTC. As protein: CSASAPGFSGREGETQYF.

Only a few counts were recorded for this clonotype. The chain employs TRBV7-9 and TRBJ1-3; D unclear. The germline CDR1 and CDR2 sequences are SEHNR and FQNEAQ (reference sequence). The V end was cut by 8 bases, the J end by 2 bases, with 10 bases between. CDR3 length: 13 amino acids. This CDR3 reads CASGERTGNTIYF. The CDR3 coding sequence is TGTGCCAGCGGGGAACGTACTGGAAACACCATATATTTT.

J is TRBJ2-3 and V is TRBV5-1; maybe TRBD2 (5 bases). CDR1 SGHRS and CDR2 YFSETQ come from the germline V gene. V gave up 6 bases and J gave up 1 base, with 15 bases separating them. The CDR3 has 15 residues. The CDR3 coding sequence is TGCGCCAGCACCCTCGGGATTCCGGGCACAGATACGCAGTATTTT. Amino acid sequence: CASTLGIPGTDTQYF.

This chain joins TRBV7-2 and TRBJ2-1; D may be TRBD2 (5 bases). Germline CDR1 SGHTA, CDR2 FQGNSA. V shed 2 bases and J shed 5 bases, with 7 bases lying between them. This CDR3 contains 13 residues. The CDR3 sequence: CASSLKRNNEQFF. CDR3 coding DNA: TGTGCCAGCAGCTTAAAGCGGAACAATGAGCAGTTCTTC.

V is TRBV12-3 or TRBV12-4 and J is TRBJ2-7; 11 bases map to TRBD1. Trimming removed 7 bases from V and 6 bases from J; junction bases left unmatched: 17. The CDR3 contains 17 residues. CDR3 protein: CASNLDRGLPGGSEQYF. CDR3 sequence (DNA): TGTGCCAGCAACCTGGACAGGGGGCTCCCCGGGGGTAGCGAGCAGTACTTC.

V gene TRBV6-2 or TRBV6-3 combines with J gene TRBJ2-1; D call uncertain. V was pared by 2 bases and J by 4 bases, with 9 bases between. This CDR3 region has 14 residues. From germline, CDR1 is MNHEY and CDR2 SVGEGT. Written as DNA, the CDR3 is TGTGCCAGCAGTTACCGGGCACTATACAATGAGCAGTTCTTC. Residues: CASSYRALYNEQFF.

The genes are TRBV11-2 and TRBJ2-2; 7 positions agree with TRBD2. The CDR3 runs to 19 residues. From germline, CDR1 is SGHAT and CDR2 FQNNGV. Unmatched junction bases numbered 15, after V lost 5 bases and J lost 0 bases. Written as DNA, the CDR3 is TGTGCCAGCAGCCCGGGAGGCACCTGGGGCCTATCGAACACCGGGGAGCTGTTTTTT. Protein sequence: CASSPGGTWGLSNTGELFF.

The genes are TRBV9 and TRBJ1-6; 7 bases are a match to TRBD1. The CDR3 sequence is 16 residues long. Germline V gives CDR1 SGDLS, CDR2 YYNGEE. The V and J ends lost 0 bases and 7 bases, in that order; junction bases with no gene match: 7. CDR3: CASSVGGGTANSPLHF. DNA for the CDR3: TGTGCCAGCAGCGTAGGGGGTGGGACAGCAAATTCACCCCTCCACTTT.

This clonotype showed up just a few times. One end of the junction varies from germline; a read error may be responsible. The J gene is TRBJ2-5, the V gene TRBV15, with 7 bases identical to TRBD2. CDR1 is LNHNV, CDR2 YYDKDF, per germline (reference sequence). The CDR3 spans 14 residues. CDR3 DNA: TGTGCCACCAGCAGAGATCCCTCGGGGGGTACCTCGAACTTC. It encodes CATSRDPSGGTSNF.

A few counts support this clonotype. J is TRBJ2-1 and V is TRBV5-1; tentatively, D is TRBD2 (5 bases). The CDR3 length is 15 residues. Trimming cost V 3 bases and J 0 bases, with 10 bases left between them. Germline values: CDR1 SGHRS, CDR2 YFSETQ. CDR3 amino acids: CASSSIASSYNEQFF. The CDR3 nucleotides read TGCGCCAGCAGCTCGATAGCGAGCTCCTACAATGAGCAGTTCTTC.

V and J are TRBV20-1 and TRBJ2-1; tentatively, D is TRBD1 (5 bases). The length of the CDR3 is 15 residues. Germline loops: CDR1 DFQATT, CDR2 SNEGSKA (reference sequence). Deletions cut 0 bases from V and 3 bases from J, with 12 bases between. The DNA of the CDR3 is TGCAGTGCTAGAGATTTACAGGAAAACTACAATGAGCAGTTCTTC. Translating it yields CSARDLQENYNEQFF.

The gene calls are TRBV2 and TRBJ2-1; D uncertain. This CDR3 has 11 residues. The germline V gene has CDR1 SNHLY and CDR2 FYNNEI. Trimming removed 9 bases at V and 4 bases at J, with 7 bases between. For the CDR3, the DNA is TGTGCCAGTAAAGAGTACAATGAGCAGTTCTTC. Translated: CASKEYNEQFF.

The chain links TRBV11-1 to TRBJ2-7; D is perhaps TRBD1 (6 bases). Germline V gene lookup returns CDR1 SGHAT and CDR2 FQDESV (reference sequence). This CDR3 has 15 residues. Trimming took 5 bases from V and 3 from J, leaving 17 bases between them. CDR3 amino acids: CASSNLGTTYYEQYF. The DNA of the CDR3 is TGTGCCAGCAGCAATCTTGGGACAACCTACTACGAGCAGTACTTC.

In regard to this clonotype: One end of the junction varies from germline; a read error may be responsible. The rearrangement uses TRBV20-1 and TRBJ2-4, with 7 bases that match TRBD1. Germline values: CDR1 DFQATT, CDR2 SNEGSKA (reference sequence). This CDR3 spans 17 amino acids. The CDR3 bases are TGCTGTGCGCTAGTGGGAGACAGGGTCCGTGACAAAAACATTCAGTACTTC. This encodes CCALVGDRVRDKNIQYF.

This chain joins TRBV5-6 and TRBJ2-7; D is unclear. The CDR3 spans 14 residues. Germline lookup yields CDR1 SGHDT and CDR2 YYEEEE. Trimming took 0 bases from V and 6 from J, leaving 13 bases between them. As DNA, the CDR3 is TGTGCCAGCAGCTTGGGCCGGATCACAGTCGAGCAGTACTTC. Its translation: CASSLGRITVEQYF. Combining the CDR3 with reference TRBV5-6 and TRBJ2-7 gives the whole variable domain DAGVTQSPTHLIKTRGQQVTLRCSPKSGHDTVSWYQQALGQGPQFIFQYYEEEERQRGNFPDRFSGHQFPNYSSELNVNALLLGDSALYLCASSLGRITVEQYFGPGTRLTVT.

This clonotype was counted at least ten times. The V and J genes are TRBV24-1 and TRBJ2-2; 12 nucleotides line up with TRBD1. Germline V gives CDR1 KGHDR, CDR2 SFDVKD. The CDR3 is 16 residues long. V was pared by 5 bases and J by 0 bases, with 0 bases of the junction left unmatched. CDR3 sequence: CATSGDRGPNTGELFF. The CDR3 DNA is TGTGCCACCAGTGGGGACAGGGGGCCGAACACCGGGGAGCTGTTTTTT.

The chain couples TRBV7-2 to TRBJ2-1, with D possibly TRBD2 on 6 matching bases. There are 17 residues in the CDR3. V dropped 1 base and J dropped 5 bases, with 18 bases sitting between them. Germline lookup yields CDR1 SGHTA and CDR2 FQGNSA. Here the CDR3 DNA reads TGTGCCAGCAGCTTAGTCACCCTAATGCGGGGCAACAATGAGCAGTTCTTC. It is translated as CASSLVTLMRGNNEQFF.

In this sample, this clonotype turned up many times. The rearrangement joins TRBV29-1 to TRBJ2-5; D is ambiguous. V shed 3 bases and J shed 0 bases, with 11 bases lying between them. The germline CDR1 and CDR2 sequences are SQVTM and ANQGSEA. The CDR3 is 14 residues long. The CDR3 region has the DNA TGCAGCGTTGAGGAACCACTGAACCAAGAGACCCAGTACTTC. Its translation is CSVEEPLNQETQYF.

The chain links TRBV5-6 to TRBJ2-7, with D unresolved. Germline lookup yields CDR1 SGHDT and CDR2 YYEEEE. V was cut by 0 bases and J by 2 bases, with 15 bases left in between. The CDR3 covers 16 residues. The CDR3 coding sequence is TGTGCCAGCAGCTTGGTTGGCTTTCCAGCCGCCTACGAGCAGTACTTC. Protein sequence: CASSLVGFPAAYEQYF.

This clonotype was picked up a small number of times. The CDR3 nucleotides are TGTGCCAGCAACAGGGGCTTTTCCCAGGAAGCGTTAGACACCTTC. This gives the protein CASNRGFSQEALDTF. The chain combines TRBV9 with TRBJ1-2, with TRBD1 matching over 7 bases. Losses at the gene ends were 6 bases for V and 12 bases for J; bases not matched to a gene: 20. CDR1 is SGDLS, CDR2 YYNGEE, per germline. The CDR3 length is 15 residues. Full variable domain (rest looked up from reference TRBV9 and TRBJ1-2): DSGVTQTPKHLITATGQRVTLRCSPRSGDLSVYWYQQSLDQGLQFLIQYYNGEERAKGNILERFSAQQFPDLHSELNLSSLELGDSALYFCASNRGFSQEALDTFGSGTRLTVV.

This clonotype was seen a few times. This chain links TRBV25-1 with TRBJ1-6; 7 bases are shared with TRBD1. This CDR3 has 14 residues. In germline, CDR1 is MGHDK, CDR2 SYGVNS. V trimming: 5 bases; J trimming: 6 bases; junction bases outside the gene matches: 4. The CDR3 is CASSRTGSNSPLHF. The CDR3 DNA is TGTGCCAGCAGTCGGACAGGCTCTAATTCACCCCTCCACTTT.

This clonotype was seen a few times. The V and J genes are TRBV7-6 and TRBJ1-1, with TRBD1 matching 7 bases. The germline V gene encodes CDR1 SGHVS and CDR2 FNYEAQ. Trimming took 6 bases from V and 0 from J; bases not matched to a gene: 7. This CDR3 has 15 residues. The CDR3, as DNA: TGTGCCAGCAGATATGGGGACAGTCTGAACACTGAAGCTTTCTTT. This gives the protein CASRYGDSLNTEAFF.

The CDR3 is CASSLVGVGVYYNEQFF. In nucleotides, the CDR3 is TGTGCCAGCAGCTTAGTAGGGGTTGGGGTATACTACAATGAGCAGTTCTTC. The chain has TRBV11-2 and TRBJ2-1, with D perhaps matching TRBD1 (5 bases). This CDR3 has 17 residues. Germline CDR1 is SGHAT and CDR2 is FQNNGV. The V and J ends lost 1 base and 3 bases respectively, with 16 bases between them.